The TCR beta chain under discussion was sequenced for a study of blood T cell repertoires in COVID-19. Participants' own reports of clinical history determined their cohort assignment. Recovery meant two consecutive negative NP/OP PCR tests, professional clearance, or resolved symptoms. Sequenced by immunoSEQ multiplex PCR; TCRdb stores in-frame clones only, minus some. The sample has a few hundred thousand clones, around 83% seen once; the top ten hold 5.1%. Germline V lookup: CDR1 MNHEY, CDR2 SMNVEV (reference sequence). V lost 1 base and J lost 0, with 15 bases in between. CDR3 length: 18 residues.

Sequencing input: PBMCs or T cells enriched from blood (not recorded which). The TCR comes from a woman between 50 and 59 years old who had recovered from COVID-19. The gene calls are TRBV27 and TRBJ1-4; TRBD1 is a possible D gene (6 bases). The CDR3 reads CASSLLLQGRPTNEKLFF. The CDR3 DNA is TGTGCCAGCAGTTTATTATTACAGGGACGTCCAACTAATGAAAAACTGTTTTTT. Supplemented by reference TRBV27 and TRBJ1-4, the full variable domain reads EAQVTQNPRYLITVTGKKLTVTCSQNMNHEYMSWYRQDPGLGLRQIYYSMNVEVTDKGDVPEGYKVSRKEKRNFPLILESPSPNQTSLYFCASSLLLQGRPTNEKLFFGSGTQLSVL.